Below are 21 T cell receptor beta chains sequenced from a single sample in a study of early T cells in non-severe SARS-CoV-2 infection. TCRdb re-called the 5' RACE reads through MiXCR, storing one row per CDR3 protein. The sample records some 70,000 distinct CDR3 sequences, 8% to 9.5% being singletons. The specimen was whole blood. The origin of the receptors is an adult who was a healthcare worker with PCR-confirmed SARS-CoV-2 infection or an uninfected control (not recorded which).

The chain has TRBV7-8 and TRBJ2-3, with 12 positions matching TRBD2. Germline-derived CDR1 and CDR2 are SGHVS and FQNEAQ. Trimming took 1 base from V and 3 from J; bases not matched to a gene: 14. The CDR3 has 20 amino acids. In DNA, the CDR3 is TGTGCCAGCAGCTTAGGTGTATCGGCTAGCGGGAGGGCCATGACAGATACGCAGTATTTT. Translation: CASSLGVSASGRAMTDTQYF.

This sequence joins TRBV11-3 and TRBJ2-1, with TRBD2 identical over 15 bases. With V trimmed by 3 bases and J by 7 bases, 4 bases remained unmatched. Germline CDR1 reads SGHNT; CDR2 reads YENEEA. This CDR3 region has 16 residues. CDR3 loop: CASSLGLAGGDNEQFF. The DNA for the CDR3 is TGTGCCAGCAGCTTGGGACTAGCGGGAGGTGATAATGAGCAGTTCTTC.

This clonotype was seen many times. The V call is TRBV27, the J call TRBJ2-7, with D perhaps TRBD1 (6 bases). The length of the CDR3 is 14 residues. Trimming cost V 6 bases and J 2 bases, with 14 bases left between them. CDR1 is MNHEY, CDR2 SMNVEV, per germline (reference sequence). CDR3 coding DNA: TGTGCCAGCAGAAAACCTACAGGGCCCTACGAGCAGTACTTC. Translating gives CASRKPTGPYEQYF.

This clonotype was detected many times. The chain carries TRBV20-1 and TRBJ2-1; D gene ambiguous. Deletions cut 4 bases from V and 0 bases from J, with 10 bases between. Germline V gene data show CDR1 as DFQATT and CDR2 as SNEGSKA (reference sequence). CDR3 length: 14 amino acids. CDR3 sequence (DNA): TGCAGTGCTAAGGACGGAAGCTCCTACAATGAGCAGTTCTTC. Encoded protein: CSAKDGSSYNEQFF.

This clonotype occurred a few times. This rearrangement joins TRBV20-1 to TRBJ1-1, with 9 bases identical to TRBD1. The trim removed 3 bases at V and 5 bases at J, leaving 10 bases unmatched. CDR1 and CDR2 (germline): DFQATT, SNEGSKA (reference sequence). The CDR3 spans 15 residues. The CDR3 loop reads CSASPATGGETEAFF. The CDR3 nucleotides read TGCAGTGCTAGCCCAGCGACAGGGGGAGAAACTGAAGCTTTCTTT.

This clonotype was recorded a few times. The chain couples TRBV20-1 to TRBJ2-2, with D possibly TRBD1 on 6 matching bases. V was cut by 0 bases and J by 5 bases, with 22 bases left in between. CDR1 and CDR2 (germline): DFQATT, SNEGSKA (reference sequence). This CDR3 spans 18 amino acids. CDR3 DNA sequence: TGCAGTGCTAGAGATCCCCTCTATGCAGGGGTGGGGACCGGGGAGCTGTTTTTT. Its translation: CSARDPLYAGVGTGELFF.

A few counts support this clonotype. The rearrangement links TRBV6-2 or TRBV6-3 to TRBJ2-1; 11 bases align to TRBD2. V gave up 8 bases and J gave up 7 bases; unmatched junction bases: 13. Looked up from germline, CDR1 is MNHEY and CDR2 is SVGEGT. The CDR3 is 16 residues long. CDR3 in amino acids: CASLQNSGRALNEQFF. The CDR3 DNA reads as TGTGCCAGCCTGCAGAATAGCGGGAGGGCCTTAAATGAGCAGTTCTTC.

Sample share makes this clonotype medium-sized. V gene TRBV10-1 combines with J gene TRBJ2-3, with D hard to call. CDR1 and CDR2 (germline): WNHNN, SYGVQD (reference sequence). The CDR3 consists of 11 residues. V was shortened by 6 bases and J by 5 bases, with 6 bases between the two germline ends. The CDR3 loop reads CASRSGDTQYF. CDR3 sequence (DNA): TGCGCCAGCAGGTCCGGAGATACGCAGTATTTT.

This clonotype occurred many times. The V gene is TRBV5-5, the J gene TRBJ2-1; 10 positions agree with TRBD1. The V gene end was trimmed by 4 bases and the J gene end by 2 bases; junction bases not matched to a gene: 6. The CDR3 sequence is 16 residues long. Germline V gene data show CDR1 as SGHKS and CDR2 as YYEKEE (reference sequence). This CDR3 is CASSLSGTGAYNEQFF. The CDR3 region has the DNA TGTGCCAGCAGCCTGTCCGGGACAGGGGCCTACAATGAGCAGTTCTTC.

The table lists this clonotype with many counts. The J gene is TRBJ2-5, the V gene TRBV4-2; possible D gene TRBD2, 6 bases. This CDR3 is 16 amino acids long. V lost 4 bases, J lost 1 base, and 16 bases lay in between. Per germline, CDR1 LGHNA and CDR2 YNFKEQ. The CDR3 region has the DNA TGTGCCAGCAGCCCCTCATCGGGAGTAGGCCAAGAGACCCAGTACTTC. It codes for CASSPSSGVGQETQYF.

The chain links TRBV6-6 to TRBJ1-1; the D is unclear. V was clipped by 2 bases and J by 4 bases, with 14 bases between them. Germline CDR1 reads MNHNY; CDR2 reads SVGAGI (reference sequence). This CDR3 comprises 15 residues. CDR3 sequence (DNA): TGTGCCAGCAGTTACGACGAGAGGGCGACCACTGAAGCTTTCTTT. Translating it yields CASSYDERATTEAFF.

This clonotype was found many times. The rearrangement links TRBV2 to TRBJ1-2; a possible D gene is TRBD1 (5 bases). The CDR3 spans 16 residues. Germline V lookup: CDR1 SNHLY, CDR2 FYNNEI. V shed 4 bases and J shed 6 bases, with 21 bases lying between them. The CDR3 is CASSVQGRHEGDGYTF. The CDR3 DNA is TGTGCCAGCAGTGTGCAGGGAAGGCATGAGGGAGATGGCTACACCTTC.

This clonotype has only a few counts. CDR3 protein: CASSPWTSTDTQYF. The CDR3 DNA reads TGTGCCAGCAGTCCATGGACTAGTACAGATACGCAGTATTTT. V gene TRBV7-3 combines with J gene TRBJ2-3; 7 positions agree with TRBD2. CDR3 size: 14 residues. Germline lookup yields CDR1 SGHTA and CDR2 FQGTGA. Trimming at V came to 6 bases and at J to 3 bases, leaving 6 bases not matched to a gene.

The chain employs TRBV9 and TRBJ1-5; perhaps TRBD1 as D (5 bases). Germline V CDR1 and CDR2: SGDLS, YYNGEE. V gave up 4 bases and J gave up 3 bases, with 14 bases separating them. CDR3 length: 15 residues. Here the CDR3 reads CASSPHGGNNQPQHF. The CDR3 coding sequence is TGTGCCAGCAGCCCCCATGGGGGAAACAATCAGCCCCAGCATTTT.

The chain links TRBV15 to TRBJ2-3, with 9 bases lining up with TRBD2. Per the germline V gene, CDR1 is LNHNV and CDR2 is YYDKDF (reference sequence). The CDR3 runs to 18 residues. The J segment lost 0 bases and the V segment lost 3 bases, leaving 10 bases of the junction unmatched. Here the CDR3 reads CATSSTSGSPQSTDTQYF. CDR3 DNA: TGTGCCACCAGCAGTACTAGCGGGTCACCTCAAAGCACAGATACGCAGTATTTT.

In this sample, this clonotype turned up many times. The chain couples TRBV14 to TRBJ2-1, with a tentative D call TRBD1 (5 bases). The ends were cut back, 4 bases at V and 9 bases at J, with 22 bases in the middle. CDR1 and CDR2 from the germline V gene are SGHDN and FVKESK. The CDR3 runs to 16 residues. The CDR3 here is CASSRPYGAGVTEQFF. In DNA, the CDR3 is TGTGCCAGCAGCCGCCCTTATGGGGCTGGAGTCACTGAGCAGTTCTTC. Supplemented by reference TRBV14 and TRBJ2-1, the full variable domain reads EAGVTQFPSHSVIEKGQTVTLRCDPISGHDNLYWYRRVMGKEIKFLLHFVKESKQDESGMPNNRFLAERTGGTYSTLKVQPAELEDSGVYFCASSRPYGAGVTEQFFGPGTRLTVL.

This clonotype has just a few counts. The chain couples TRBV7-9 to TRBJ1-2; possible D gene TRBD1, 5 bases. Per the germline V gene, CDR1 is SEHNR and CDR2 is FQNEAQ (reference sequence). The ends were cut back, 1 base at V and 3 bases at J, with 12 bases in the middle. The CDR3 is made up of 15 amino acids. The DNA of the CDR3 is TGTGCCAGCAGCTTAGGACAGTTTCGCGACTATGGCTACACCTTC. It yields the protein CASSLGQFRDYGYTF.

This clonotype was detected ten times or more. The chain uses TRBV21-1 and TRBJ2-3; the table's TRBD1 call for D was not verified on the DNA. TRBV21-1 is tagged as a pseudogene. The CDR3 contains 17 residues. In nucleotides, the CDR3 is TGTGCCAGCAGCTCGACACAGGGTATCAAAAGCACAGATACGCAGTATTTT. Translating it yields CASSSTQGIKSTDTQYF.

This clonotype was observed a handful of times. J is TRBJ2-5 and V is TRBV5-1; no definite D call. CDR1 and CDR2 (germline): SGHRS, YFSETQ. The CDR3 totals 13 residues. V was trimmed by 5 bases and J by 3 bases, leaving 11 bases between them. The chain's CDR3 is CASRSVGEETQYF. The CDR3, as DNA: TGCGCCAGCAGATCGGTTGGGGAAGAGACCCAGTACTTC.

Only a few counts were recorded for this clonotype. The chain couples TRBV9 to TRBJ2-1; D remains ambiguous. V was pared by 0 bases and J by 10 bases, with 14 bases between. The CDR3 contains 14 residues. Germline CDR1 SGDLS, CDR2 YYNGEE. CDR3 nucleotides: TGTGCCAGCAGCGTAGATGGCAGGTTAGGGGAGCAGTTCTTC. Its translation is CASSVDGRLGEQFF.

This clonotype was seen repeatedly, ten times or more. The CDR3 region has the DNA TGTGCCAGCAGCAAACTGGGACAGGGCTTCAACTATGGCTACACCTTC. This sequence encodes CASSKLGQGFNYGYTF. The chain combines TRBV11-1 with TRBJ1-2; 9 bases fit TRBD1. Germline trimming cut 5 bases from V and 2 bases from J; bases unmatched to any gene: 9. Per the germline V gene, CDR1 is SGHAT and CDR2 is FQDESV (reference sequence). This CDR3 region has 16 residues.